A single sample gave rise to the 23 T cell receptor beta chains below, sequenced in a study of T cells in localized non-small cell lung cancer (dated by TCRdb to 2019 to 2021). The library was obtained by the immunoSEQ multiplex PCR assay. TCRdb obtained this table from immuneACCESS and retained in-frame rearrangements with V and J assigned. These tables miss some clones; where compared with another copy, unresolved V genes account for less than half of the shortfall, and the remainder is unexplained. For this sample the table gives about 19,000 clones, of which about 89% were detected only once. The ten largest clones add up to less than 4.5% of the sample. Sample: peripheral blood, taken before any cancer treatment. The receptors shown here come from a male donor aged 60 or over with stage I squamous cell lung carcinoma.

The V and J genes are TRBV9 and TRBJ2-2; 8 nucleotides agree with TRBD2. CDR1 is SGDLS and CDR2 is YYNGEE in the germline V gene. V lost 4 bases and J lost 0; bases outside the gene matches: 2. The CDR3 totals 15 residues. CDR3 in amino acids: CASSLTSANTGELFF. In nucleotides, the CDR3 is TGTGCCAGCAGCTTGACTAGCGCGAACACCGGGGAGCTGTTTTTT.

The chain uses TRBV19 and TRBJ1-2; unclear D gene. The germline CDR1 and CDR2 sequences are LNHDA and SQIVND (reference sequence). The V end was cut by 3 bases, the J end by 3 bases, with 11 bases between. This CDR3 spans 14 amino acids. The CDR3 coding sequence is TGTGCCAGTAGTATGCCCCCAGAGGACTATGGCTACACCTTC. Translated, it gives CASSMPPEDYGYTF.

The chain combines TRBV9 with TRBJ1-4; tentatively, D is TRBD1 (6 bases). The V end was cut by 0 bases, the J end by 8 bases, with 14 bases between. The germline gives CDR1 SGDLS, CDR2 YYNGEE. The CDR3 consists of 15 residues. CDR3 region: CASSVGGTNIEKLFF. The DNA for the CDR3 is TGTGCCAGCAGCGTAGGAGGGACAAATATCGAAAAACTGTTTTTT. The entire variable domain, with the rest obtained from reference TRBV9 and TRBJ1-4, is as follows: DSGVTQTPKHLITATGQRVTLRCSPRSGDLSVYWYQQSLDQGLQFLIQYYNGEERAKGNILERFSAQQFPDLHSELNLSSLELGDSALYFCASSVGGTNIEKLFFGSGTQLSVL.

This sequence joins TRBV14 and TRBJ2-1; TRBD2 matches at 7 bases. Germline-derived CDR1 and CDR2 are SGHDN and FVKESK. The ends lost 1 base at V and 6 bases at J; junction bases unmatched: 9. The CDR3 runs 16 residues. The CDR3 nucleotides read TGTGCCAGCAGCCAAGGACTAGCTATTTCTACCAATGAGCAGTTCTTC. This sequence encodes CASSQGLAISTNEQFF.

The gene calls are TRBV19 and TRBJ1-1; TRBD1 agrees at 10 bases. Per the germline V gene, CDR1 is LNHDA and CDR2 is SQIVND (reference sequence). The ends lost 7 bases at V and 3 bases at J; junction bases unmatched: 11. The CDR3 is 16 residues long. Written as DNA, the CDR3 is TGTGCCAGTACCGACAGGGGGCGGAACGACCACACTGAAGCTTTCTTT. This sequence encodes CASTDRGRNDHTEAFF. Drawing the rest from reference TRBV19 and TRBJ1-1, the complete variable domain is DGGITQSPKYLFRKEGQNVTLSCEQNLNHDAMYWYRQDPGQGLRLIYYSQIVNDFQKGDIAEGYSVSREKKESFPLTVTSAQKNPTAFYLCASTDRGRNDHTEAFFGQGTRLTVV.

The J gene is TRBJ1-2, the V gene TRBV5-1, with 11 bases aligning to TRBD1. Germline V gene sequence: CDR1 SGHRS, CDR2 YFSETQ. V lost 3 bases and J lost 5; bases outside the gene matches: 3. The CDR3 has 14 residues. For the CDR3, the DNA is TGCGCCAGCAGCTCAGGACAGGGGGCGTATGGCTACACCTTC. Translated: CASSSGQGAYGYTF.

CDR3 loop: CASSLSGADEKLFF. The DNA of the CDR3 is TGTGCCAGCAGTTTATCAGGGGCGGATGAAAAACTGTTTTTT. V and J are TRBV28 and TRBJ1-4; TRBD1 might be the D (6 bases). Germline loops: CDR1 MDHEN, CDR2 SYDVKM. V was pared by 1 base and J by 6 bases, with 9 bases between. The CDR3 length is 14 residues.

The V and J genes are TRBV4-3 and TRBJ2-3, with D perhaps assigned TRBD1 or TRBD2 (5 bases each). V was trimmed by 0 bases and J by 10 bases, leaving 14 bases between them. The germline V gene has CDR1 LGHNA and CDR2 YSLEER. This CDR3 has 14 residues. The CDR3 reads CASSQDVERGAQYF. In DNA, the CDR3 is TGCGCCAGCAGCCAAGACGTTGAGCGAGGGGCGCAGTATTTT.

This clone was observed once. The CDR3 loop is CASTPSTQRTGSGTDTQYF. CDR3 coding DNA: TGTGCCAGTACCCCCAGTACCCAGAGGACAGGGTCCGGCACAGATACGCAGTATTTT. The chain uses TRBV19 and TRBJ2-3, with TRBD1 matching over 8 bases. Germline V gives CDR1 LNHDA, CDR2 SQIVND (reference sequence). After removal of 7 bases from V and 1 base from J, the junction contained 19 bases not matched to a gene. The CDR3 spans 19 residues.

CDR3 bases: TGCGCCAGCAGCTGGAGGCCCGGGACAGACTCCTACAATGAGCAGTTCTTC. Translated, it gives CASSWRPGTDSYNEQFF. The chain combines TRBV5-1 with TRBJ2-1; TRBD1 agrees at 7 bases. Unmatched junction bases numbered 9, after V lost 3 bases and J lost 0 bases. The length of the CDR3 is 17 residues. The germline V gene encodes CDR1 SGHRS and CDR2 YFSETQ.

This chain links TRBV12-5 with TRBJ1-1; TRBD1 aligns across 10 bases. From germline, CDR1 is LGHNT and CDR2 FRNRAP. Trimming took 7 bases from V and 7 from J; bases not matched to a gene: 9. The CDR3 is made up of 14 amino acids. CDR3 nucleotide sequence: TGTGCTAGTGCTCCCCCTGGACAGGGGGGTGAAGCTTTCTTT. Translating it yields CASAPPGQGGEAFF.

This chain joins TRBV11-2 and TRBJ2-5, with 12 positions matching TRBD2. Germline CDR1 and CDR2: SGHAT and FQNNGV. CDR3 size: 17 residues. V dropped 5 bases and J dropped 7; count of bases not matched to a gene: 14. The CDR3 sequence is CASSPRLAGEFVGTQYF. The CDR3 nucleotides read TGTGCCAGCAGCCCCCGACTAGCGGGAGAGTTCGTCGGGACCCAGTACTTC.

The chain joins TRBV30 to TRBJ2-3; D is perhaps TRBD2 (6 bases). V lost 3 bases and J lost 0, with 13 bases in between. The CDR3 is 15 amino acids. Germline V CDR1 and CDR2: GTSNPN, SVGIG (reference sequence). CDR3 sequence reads: CAWRAGQASTDTQYF. The CDR3 DNA is TGTGCCTGGAGGGCGGGGCAAGCTAGCACAGATACGCAGTATTTT.

The CDR3 DNA reads TGTGCCAGCAGCGTAGATCAGGCCTCCTACGAGCAGTACTTC. It specifies CASSVDQASYEQYF. This sequence joins TRBV9 and TRBJ2-7; D is undetermined. V shed 0 bases and J shed 0 bases, with 7 bases lying between them. Germline CDR1 SGDLS, CDR2 YYNGEE. The CDR3 sequence is 14 residues long.

The chain links TRBV15 to TRBJ2-5; D possibly matches TRBD1 or TRBD2 (5 bases each). Germline CDR1 reads LNHNV; CDR2 reads YYDKDF (reference sequence). Trimming left V 9 bases short and J 3 bases short, with 14 bases between. The CDR3 runs to 13 residues. The DNA for the CDR3 is TGTGCCACAACTAGGGGTTTTGAAGAGACCCAGTACTTC. Translation: CATTRGFEETQYF.

The V and J genes are TRBV19 and TRBJ2-7, with 10 bases lining up with TRBD1. Germline CDR1 is LNHDA and CDR2 is SQIVND (reference sequence). CDR3 length equals 15 residues. Losses at the gene ends were 5 bases for V and 3 bases for J; bases not matched to a gene: 7. The CDR3 here is CASSAAGTGDYEQYF. In DNA, the CDR3 is TGTGCCAGTAGTGCGGCCGGGACAGGGGACTACGAGCAGTACTTC.

The chain combines TRBV1 with TRBJ1-2. TRBV1 is a recognized pseudogene. CDR3 size: 16 residues. The CDR3 sequence is CTSSGVGVRKTYGYTF. CDR3 DNA: TGCACCAGCAGCGGTGTCGGTGTGCGAAAGACCTATGGCTACACCTTC.

V gene TRBV30 combines with J gene TRBJ1-5; D is ambiguous. This CDR3 comprises 13 residues. The ends were cut back, 5 bases at V and 0 bases at J, with 8 bases in the middle. CDR1 GTSNPN and CDR2 SVGIG come from the germline V gene (reference sequence). Written as DNA, the CDR3 is TGTGCCTGGTCAGAGGCTAGCAATCAGCCCCAGCATTTT. Amino acids: CAWSEASNQPQHF.

The chain employs TRBV29-1 and TRBJ2-7; D unresolved. Deletions cut 1 base from V and 5 bases from J, with 9 bases between. The CDR3 has 12 amino acids. CDR1 is SQVTM, CDR2 ANQGSEA, per germline. This CDR3 is CSVEAIANEQYF. CDR3 DNA sequence: TGCAGCGTTGAAGCAATAGCAAACGAGCAGTACTTC.

This sequence joins TRBV28 and TRBJ1-2; a possible D gene is TRBD1 (6 bases). The CDR3 runs to 14 residues. The germline V gene has CDR1 MDHEN and CDR2 SYDVKM. V dropped 5 bases and J dropped 5 bases, with 15 bases sitting between them. CDR3 DNA sequence: TGTGCCAGCAGTCCACAGGGCTCCACTTATGGCTACACCTTC. This translates into CASSPQGSTYGYTF.

This chain joins TRBV10-3 and TRBJ2-7; possible D gene TRBD2, 6 bases. From germline, CDR1 is ENHRY and CDR2 SYGVKD. V gave up 6 bases and J gave up 2 bases, with 20 bases separating them. The CDR3 length is 16 residues. The CDR3 DNA reads as TGTGCCATCAGGGGGGGTCGTGATGGGGAGGCCTACGAGCAGTACTTC. The encoded protein is CAIRGGRDGEAYEQYF.

CDR3 sequence: CAWSGLGQGLSDTQYF. CDR3 in DNA: TGTGCCTGGAGTGGGTTAGGACAGGGGCTTTCAGATACGCAGTATTTT. The V gene is TRBV30, the J gene TRBJ2-3; the match to TRBD1 covers 9 bases. V shed 1 base and J 4 bases; nucleotides not matched to a gene: 9. The CDR3 covers 16 residues. The germline gives CDR1 GTSNPN, CDR2 SVGIG (reference sequence).

This chain connects TRBV5-5 to TRBJ2-5; 11 bases are a match to TRBD1. CDR1 SGHKS and CDR2 YYEKEE come from the germline V gene (reference sequence). This CDR3 is built from 16 residues. V lost 0 bases to trimming and J lost 5 bases; unmatched junction nucleotides: 6. CDR3 bases: TGTGCCAGCAGCTTGGGGACAGGGGGCAAGCGGGAGACCCAGTACTTC. The encoded protein is CASSLGTGGKRETQYF.